Following are 3 T cell receptor beta chains from one sample sequenced in a study of blood T cell repertoires in COVID-19. Profiling relied on immunoSEQ multiplex PCR, and the TCRdb table lists in-frame clones only, not all of them. Among 100,000 to 150,000 clones listed, roughly four fifths were seen once. The specimen was peripheral blood. These receptors all stem from a woman aged 50 to 60 with acute or convalescent COVID-19.

V is TRBV3-1 (or the pseudogene TRBV3-2) and J is TRBJ1-5, with unresolved D. Trimming removed 3 bases at V and 4 bases at J, with 10 bases between. The CDR3 consists of 14 residues. Per the germline V gene, CDR1 is LGHDT and CDR2 is YNNKEL (reference sequence). The CDR3 DNA reads TGTGCCAGCAGCCAGGGAGAGAGGAATCAGCCCCAGCATTTT. Translating it yields CASSQGERNQPQHF.

This clone has only a few counts. V and J are TRBV5-4 and TRBJ2-5; D possibly corresponds to TRBD2 (6 bases). The CDR3 contains 16 residues. V was clipped by 0 bases and J by 7 bases, with 19 bases between them. Looked up from germline, CDR1 is SGHNT and CDR2 is YYREEE (reference sequence). The DNA for the CDR3 is TGTGCCAGCAGCTTGGGAGGAGGGCCCGTTGGGGCGACCCAGTACTTC. Translation: CASSLGGGPVGATQYF.

This chain connects TRBV3-1 (or the pseudogene TRBV3-2) to TRBJ1-1, with D possibly TRBD1 on 5 matching bases. The CDR3 totals 13 residues. CDR1 and CDR2 (germline): LGHDT, YNNKEL (reference sequence). The V end lost 6 bases, the J end lost 6 bases, and 14 bases lay between the germline ends. CDR3 amino acids: CASRSVGVPEAFF. CDR3 bases: TGTGCCAGCAGGTCAGTAGGGGTCCCTGAAGCTTTCTTT.